The rows below give T cell receptor beta chains drawn from one sample of a study of blood T cells in healthy people across ages. TCRdb used MiXCR to reprocess the 5' RACE reads, holding one entry per CDR3 protein. The sample includes around 1,000,000 distinct CDR3 sequences, approximately 38% of them seen just once. The sample consisted of blood. Receptors were obtained from a man aged 18 to 35 in good health. Each CDR3 is given with its conserved first and last residue. Fields, in order: V gene, CDR3 protein.

TRBV15,CATSRDQSLLESTDTQYF
TRBV18,CAGAPSADTQYF
TRBV27,CASRPPTNEKLFF
TRBV12-3/TRBV12-4,CASSLRQGPYNEQFF
TRBV6-5,CATGRADEQFF
TRBV7-2,CASTRQGVRTDTQYF
TRBV4-1,CASSQGRQYANNSPLHF
TRBV7-2,CASSLVAGGATDTQYF
TRBV16,CASSQSVNQPQHF
TRBV9,CASSVAGRGTDTQYF
TRBV20-1,CSARDRSGVSYNEQFF
TRBV5-1,CASSLTDGTDMQYF
TRBV6-6,CASGDAQYF
TRBV20-1,CSASAETGFF
TRBV6-5,CASSYRTSYEQYF
TRBV2,CASRVGEGEAFF
TRBV20-1,CSAGADSFNSPLHF
TRBV7-9,CASRPGTTSYEQYF
TRBV21-1,CASSKLCQIVYGYTF
TRBV7-2,CASSQLRDRGAGYTF
TRBV10-3,CAISEVPGARYTQYF
TRBV12-3/TRBV12-4,CASSLRGNYEQYF
TRBV6-2/TRBV6-3,CASSYYTIGTSAGGDAFF
TRBV4-2,CASSHLTGTRSETQYF
TRBV11-2,CASRSAEIAFTGELFF
TRBV4-1,CASSSPGGGRGYTF
TRBV5-4,CASSFGTSGRNEQYF
TRBV5-1,CASSLLFSGNGYTF
TRBV5-1,CASSKDRGVSTDTQYF
TRBV12-5,CASGFGGGKTQYF
TRBV12-3/TRBV12-4,CASSLREETVTLYTF
TRBV7-2,CASRDRGGSYNEQFF
TRBV4-2,CASSQATGGSYEQYF
TRBV7-3,CASSLIGGANQETQYF
TRBV20-1,CSARDPGGGDSPLHF
TRBV12-3/TRBV12-4,CASSLGTANTEAFF
TRBV29-1,CSVEGTARAYNEQFF
TRBV12-3/TRBV12-4,CASSLGAQEGGRKPQHF
TRBV4-2,CASSQEKYEETQFF
TRBV18,CASSPQVPPGNTIYF
TRBV6-6,CASSPGPPGVQPQHF
TRBV20-1,CSARRQGLTSYGYTF
TRBV6-6,CASSYSRVKAFF
TRBV25-1,CASSEYGTGRGGYTF
TRBV10-3,CAISDRTTNGNGYTF
TRBV6-5,CATLREKTQYF
TRBV20-1,CSALRGGRADTQYF
TRBV20-1,CSARPTGSGKLFF
TRBV6-5,CASRRVSGNTEAFF
TRBV5-1,CASTLGELVGVEQFF
TRBV19,CASSISGTVNEKLFF
TRBV4-3,CASNQAIGEMETQYF
TRBV13,CASSQTSGGTDTQYF
TRBV28,CASSPLGQSRQPRAEQYF
TRBV2,CASSEARGRFEQYF
TRBV6-2/TRBV6-3,CASSDSPGDGYTF